The 22 T cell receptor beta chains given below trace back to one sample, sequenced in a study of Tregs in tolerant kidney transplant recipients. The repertoire was sequenced with immunoSEQ multiplex PCR; TCRdb's copy has only in-frame clones and lacks some. In the table there are about 69,000 clones, less than 90% of which are singletons. This material consisted of CD4+ T cells from blood, taken before the transplant. These receptors were collected from a human donor who received a combined kidney and bone marrow transplant.

This chain uses TRBV2 with TRBJ2-1; TRBD2 matches 14 bases. Germline V gives CDR1 SNHLY, CDR2 FYNNEI. With V trimmed by 6 bases and J by 4 bases, 5 bases remained unmatched. The CDR3 loop spans 16 amino acids. The CDR3 loop reads CASRGLAGERYNEQFF. DNA of the CDR3: TGTGCCAGCAGGGGACTAGCGGGAGAACGGTACAATGAGCAGTTCTTC.

J is TRBJ1-1 and V is TRBV28; D call uncertain. This CDR3 comprises 11 residues. Germline-derived CDR1 and CDR2 are MDHEN and SYDVKM. V dropped 6 bases and J dropped 5 bases, with 7 bases sitting between them. The CDR3 sequence is CASSSETEAFF. In DNA form, the CDR3 reads TGTGCCAGCAGCTCCGAGACTGAAGCTTTCTTT.

The J gene is TRBJ2-6, the V gene TRBV2; D not resolved. V lost 5 bases and J lost 0, with 11 bases in between. The CDR3 is made up of 16 amino acids. Germline-derived CDR1 and CDR2 are SNHLY and FYNNEI. The DNA for the CDR3 is TGTGCCAGCAGTATCCGTTTGAGCTCTGGGGCCAACGTCCTGACTTTC. This translates into CASSIRLSSGANVLTF.

This chain uses TRBV5-1 with TRBJ1-3; D unclear. This CDR3 has 14 residues. Germline assignment: CDR1 SGHRS and CDR2 YFSETQ. V lost 0 bases to trimming and J lost 0 bases, with 4 bases between them. For the CDR3, the DNA is TGCGCCAGCAGCTTGGGTCGCTCTGGAAACACCATATATTTT. Translated: CASSLGRSGNTIYF.

The rearrangement links TRBV11-3 to TRBJ2-3; 7 positions match TRBD2. CDR1 and CDR2 from the germline V gene are SGHNT and YENEEA. After removal of 0 bases from V and 5 bases from J, the junction contained 8 bases not matched to a gene. The CDR3 contains 16 residues. CDR3 DNA: TGTGCCAGCAGCTTAGAGAGCGGGATGGCGGGAGATACGCAGTATTTT. Its translation: CASSLESGMAGDTQYF.

The chain has TRBV5-4 and TRBJ2-5; TRBD2 is a possible D gene (5 bases). This CDR3 comprises 15 residues. CDR1 and CDR2 from the germline V gene are SGHNT and YYREEE (reference sequence). With 0 bases removed from V and 5 bases from J, the gap between germline ends came to 14 bases. CDR3 in amino acids: CASSLAGEMGETQYF. The CDR3 bases are TGTGCCAGCAGCTTGGCTGGGGAGATGGGGGAGACCCAGTACTTC.

Written as DNA, the CDR3 is TGTGCCAGCAGCTTATCCCCGGGTCGGTACACCGGGGAGCTGTTTTTT. It codes for CASSLSPGRYTGELFF. The chain has TRBV7-9 and TRBJ2-2; no definite D call. Trimming left V 2 bases short and J 3 bases short, with 13 bases between. The germline CDR1 and CDR2 sequences are SEHNR and FQNEAQ (reference sequence). This CDR3 contains 16 residues.

This clone has just one count. The chain is built from TRBV27 and TRBJ1-2, with D possibly matching TRBD1 (6 bases). Per the germline V gene, CDR1 is MNHEY and CDR2 is SMNVEV (reference sequence). The CDR3 loop spans 15 amino acids. With 5 bases removed from V and 0 bases from J, the gap between germline ends came to 13 bases. In nucleotides, the CDR3 is TGTGCCAGCAGTCGCGACAGGAGGACTAACTATGGCTACACCTTC. Its protein product is CASSRDRRTNYGYTF.

The V and J genes are TRBV5-4 and TRBJ2-7; 12 bases map to TRBD2. Losses at the gene ends were 3 bases for V and 5 bases for J; bases not matched to a gene: 6. Germline lookup yields CDR1 SGHNT and CDR2 YYREEE (reference sequence). This CDR3 comprises 15 residues. In DNA form, the CDR3 reads TGTGCCAGCAGCTCTAGCGGGAGGGCCGTGAACGAGCAGTACTTC. This translates into CASSSSGRAVNEQYF.

The chain has TRBV2 and TRBJ1-4; unclear D gene. CDR1 SNHLY and CDR2 FYNNEI come from the germline V gene. The CDR3 covers 12 residues. V was shortened by 6 bases and J by 16 bases, with 18 bases between the two germline ends. The CDR3 nucleotides are TGTGCCAGCAGAGGAGCAGACCCCAGACCGTTTTTT. It yields the protein CASRGADPRPFF.

J is TRBJ2-1 and V is TRBV5-5, with TRBD1 as a possible D gene (5 bases). The ends were cut back, 7 bases at V and 6 bases at J, with 17 bases in the middle. This CDR3 region has 14 residues. Germline-derived CDR1 and CDR2 are SGHKS and YYEKEE (reference sequence). The CDR3 nucleotides read TGTGCCAGCGCCCTGATCACAGGTAGCAATGAGCAGTTCTTC. The encoded protein is CASALITGSNEQFF.

This CDR3 reads CASSLDSGRSTGELFF. CDR3 DNA: TGTGCCAGCAGCTTGGACTCCGGGAGGAGTACCGGGGAGCTGTTTTTT. The chain links TRBV5-6 to TRBJ2-2; 7 positions agree with TRBD2. Germline V gives CDR1 SGHDT, CDR2 YYEEEE. CDR3 length: 16 amino acids. The trim removed 0 bases at V and 5 bases at J, leaving 7 bases unmatched.

V and J are TRBV6-5 and TRBJ1-4, with D unclear. This CDR3 has 12 amino acids. Trimming took off 10 bases at V and 8 bases at J, with 14 bases between the two ends. Germline assignment: CDR1 MNHEY and CDR2 SVGAGI. DNA for the CDR3: TGTGCCACCCAAGACACTGGCGAAAAACTGTTTTTT. Protein sequence: CATQDTGEKLFF.

The V gene is TRBV5-1, the J gene TRBJ2-2, with 9 bases lining up with TRBD1. The length of the CDR3 is 15 residues. Trimming took 4 bases from V and 4 from J; bases not matched to a gene: 5. Germline-derived CDR1 and CDR2 are SGHRS and YFSETQ. The chain's CDR3 is CASSPDRGGTGELFF. CDR3 DNA: TGCGCCAGCAGCCCGGACAGGGGAGGCACCGGGGAGCTGTTTTTT. Variable domain in full (rest from reference TRBV5-1 and TRBJ2-2): KAGVTQTPRYLIKTRGQQVTLSCSPISGHRSVSWYQQTPGQGLQFLFEYFSETQRNKGNFPGRFSGRQFSNSRSEMNVSTLELGDSALYLCASSPDRGGTGELFFGEGSRLTVL.

The chain is built from TRBV27 and TRBJ2-2, with TRBD2 matching 11 bases. Trimming removed 3 bases from V and 5 bases from J; junction bases left unmatched: 5. The CDR3 extends over 16 amino acids. Germline V gene data show CDR1 as MNHEY and CDR2 as SMNVEV (reference sequence). The CDR3: CASSFTGLADTGELFF. The CDR3 DNA is TGTGCCAGCAGTTTTACGGGACTAGCGGATACCGGGGAGCTGTTTTTT.

The chain links TRBV7-8 to TRBJ1-5, with D unresolved. With 5 bases removed from V and 1 base from J, the gap between germline ends came to 9 bases. The CDR3 is 14 amino acids. The V gene's germline CDR1 is SGHVS and CDR2 FQNEAQ. The CDR3 loop reads CASSPAASNQPQHF. The DNA of the CDR3 is TGTGCCAGCAGCCCGGCGGCCAGCAATCAGCCCCAGCATTTT.

The gene calls are TRBV7-9 and TRBJ2-4; 8 nucleotides match TRBD2. J was trimmed by 8 bases and V by 3 bases; bases with no gene match: 9. This CDR3 region has 15 residues. CDR1 is SEHNR, CDR2 FQNEAQ, per germline (reference sequence). CDR3 region: CASSFLMGTRDIQYF. CDR3 bases: TGTGCCAGCAGCTTCCTCATGGGGACTAGGGACATTCAGTACTTC.

This chain links TRBV5-1 with TRBJ1-1; 11 bases agree with TRBD1. CDR1 is SGHRS, CDR2 YFSETQ, per germline. J lost 1 base, V lost 3 bases, and 5 bases had no gene match. This CDR3 contains 16 residues. The CDR3 loop is CASSSGQGAWNTEAFF. The CDR3, as DNA: TGCGCCAGCAGCTCCGGACAGGGGGCTTGGAACACTGAAGCTTTCTTT.

The chain uses TRBV18 and TRBJ2-4; tentative D call: TRBD2 (6 bases). CDR3 length: 14 residues. Germline V CDR1 and CDR2: KGHSH, LQKENI. The germline V and J ends were trimmed by 3 bases and 1 base, with 7 bases remaining between them. This CDR3 is CASSPGGAKNIQYF. The CDR3 DNA is TGTGCCAGCTCACCGGGGGGTGCCAAAAACATTCAGTACTTC.

The chain employs TRBV29-1 and TRBJ1-1; D remains unclear. Deletions cut 6 bases from V and 5 bases from J, with 19 bases between. The CDR3 is 14 residues long. Germline V gene sequence: CDR1 SQVTM, CDR2 ANQGSEA. The DNA of the CDR3 is TGCAGCGTCGACCACTGGGGAGGAGGGACTGAAGCTTTCTTT. This gives the protein CSVDHWGGGTEAFF.

The CDR3 region is CASSSLAGGLADTQYF. The CDR3 nucleotides read TGTGCCAGCAGTTCTCTAGCGGGAGGTTTGGCAGATACGCAGTATTTT. V gene TRBV6-5 combines with J gene TRBJ2-3, with 11 bases matching TRBD2. This CDR3 is 16 amino acids long. J lost 4 bases, V lost 4 bases, and 7 bases had no gene match. Germline V CDR1 and CDR2: MNHEY, SVGAGI.

CDR3 region: CSVEEGQGYGYTF. The CDR3 DNA reads TGCAGCGTTGAAGAGGGACAGGGGTATGGCTACACCTTC. The chain uses TRBV29-1 and TRBJ1-2, with 10 bases lining up with TRBD1. The CDR3 loop spans 13 amino acids. The junction had 0 bases not matched to a gene; V was cut back by 0 bases and J by 5 bases. CDR1 SQVTM and CDR2 ANQGSEA come from the germline V gene.